This TCR beta chain was sequenced in a study of T-cell reconstitution after alpha-beta-depleted transplantation in children. General study results and limits: Where alpha-beta T cells came from about two months after transplant was reportedly several hundred expanded graft clones. T cells produced anew were the main source of T-cell counts and diversity one year after transplant. For some patients, TCRbeta diversity was high at day 60 because of recipient T cells and thymic progenitors that survived.

A library of TCRbeta sequences, prepared with unique molecular identifiers, was generated. TCRdb analysed the PCR reads with MiXCR anew, one entry per CDR3 protein. The sample includes 150,000 to 250,000 distinct CDR3 sequences, 6.3% seen only once; the top ten take roughly 4.7%. The CDR3 runs 14 residues. CDR1 is DFQATT, CDR2 SNEGSKA, per germline (reference sequence). The V end was cut by 6 bases, the J end by 2 bases, with 15 bases between. This clonotype was counted at least ten times. Its antigen is as yet unknown. The gene calls are TRBV20-1 and TRBJ2-3, with TRBD1 as a possible D gene (6 bases). Source: PBMCs, taken before TCRalphabeta/CD19-depleted stem cell transplant. This clonotype was obtained from a girl younger than two with combined immunodeficiency, due to receive a stem cell transplant. The CDR3 is CSALTGRPTDTQYF. Here the CDR3 DNA reads TGCAGTGCGCTCACAGGGAGACCCACAGATACGCAGTATTTT.